This TCR beta chain is drawn from a study of blood T cell repertoires in COVID-19. Study information: Sample material is recorded as cDNA or gDNA derived from T cells, B-cell-depleted T cells, or PBMCs.

V lost 4 bases, J lost 2 bases, and 13 bases stayed unmatched. The CDR3 is made up of 19 amino acids. Germline CDR1 is LNHDA and CDR2 is SQIVND (reference sequence). As handled by the study authors: Counts of nucleated cells, estimated from reference gene primer amplification, were obtained. The method was immunoSEQ multiplex PCR; TCRdb's version includes in-frame clones alone and lacks a portion of them. From that table come the V and J calls and clone size; the DNA was used to work out D and trimming. The sample lists about 140,000 clones; roughly 84% were seen once. The J gene is TRBJ2-4, the V gene TRBV19, with 11 bases that match TRBD2. The TCR was taken from a man aged 25-45 years with COVID-19, enrolled during active disease. Sample: peripheral blood. In nucleotides, the CDR3 is TGTGCCAGTAGTACTAGATTAGCGGGAGGGAGCGGCACCAAAAACATTCAGTACTTC. This sequence encodes CASSTRLAGGSGTKNIQYF.